The present T cell receptor (beta chain) was sequenced within a study of cytomegalovirus exposure and HLA in healthy donors. Findings of the study overall: The classifier reportedly diagnosed cytomegalovirus status with high specificity and sensitivity. For presence/absence analyses, sequencing depth was assumed to be roughly uniform across donors.

With 5 bases clipped from V and 1 base from J, the junction kept 3 bases outside the gene matches. Germline V gene sequence: CDR1 MNHNS, CDR2 SASEGT. This CDR3 is built from 15 residues. This clone came up once. The antigen is not known. A multiplex PCR was run with 60 Vbeta primers and 13 Jbeta primers. As originally analysed: The count from a later analysis was 79 million or so unique TCR beta chains, some 9.9 million of them shared. Only in-frame clones appear in the TCRdb table, and some are missing; sequencing was by immunoSEQ multiplex PCR. Clone size and V and J calls were adopted from that table, with D and trimming inferred from the DNA. The data contain 170,000 or so clones, around four fifths of them singletons.

Specimen: PBMCs. The origin of this receptor is a woman aged 55 to 70 in good health and CMV-seropositive. This rearrangement joins TRBV6-1 to TRBJ1-5, with 9 bases identical to TRBD1. The CDR3 coding sequence is TGTGCCAGCAGTACAGGGGGCTTCAGCAATCAGCCCCAGCATTTT. Protein sequence: CASSTGGFSNQPQHF.